The clone carrying this T cell receptor beta chain was detected ten times or more. Its matching antigen is unknown. The CDR3 has 15 residues. The V and J ends lost 0 bases and 4 bases respectively, with 11 bases between them. The germline V gene encodes CDR1 SGHRS and CDR2 YFSETQ. This specimen comes from a study of T-cell memory formation after mild COVID-19. Study-level points and caveats: CD4+ contracting clones lay mainly in CM and EM, CD8+ ones in EMRA. Contracting clones from day 15 to 85 showed balanced CD4/CD8; later expanders favored CD4+.

TCR alpha and TCR beta cDNA libraries with sample barcodes and UMIs came from 5'RACE using constant-segment primers. TCRdb analysed the 5' RACE reads with MiXCR anew, one entry per CDR3 protein. Here the sample spans some 100,000 distinct CDR3 sequences, 11% being singletons. The TCR originated in a man between 18 and 29 years old who had mild COVID-19 (a few samples of this study predate the infection). Cell type and time point are not known. Sequences were obtained from PBMCs or a T cell subset sorted from them (not recorded which). J is TRBJ2-1 and V is TRBV5-1; no firm D call. The CDR3 DNA reads TGCGCCAGCAGCTTGGGAGTATACTCATACAATGAGCAGTTCTTC. It encodes CASSLGVYSYNEQFF.